Reported below is one T cell receptor beta chain. Its antigen is still unknown. A single record per CDR3 protein comes from TCRdb applying MiXCR to the 5' RACE reads. The sample has 1.5 million or so distinct CDR3 sequences, roughly a third seen once; the top ten hold approximately 0.25%. Trimming stripped 2 bases from V and 4 bases from J, with 12 bases between. The CDR3 is made up of 14 amino acids. Germline V lookup: CDR1 MNHNY, CDR2 SVGAGI (reference sequence). The data belong to a study of identical twins. Study-wide results and caveats: Compared with unrelated sharing, twin-shared out-of-frame alpha sequences had more low-probability sequences.

The sequence was collected from a newborn girl in good health. The rearrangement joins TRBV6-6 to TRBJ2-7, with D perhaps matching TRBD1 (6 bases). The specimen was cord blood. The CDR3 sequence is CASSYAGAEYEQYF. For the CDR3, the DNA is TGTGCCAGCAGTTACGCAGGGGCTGAGTACGAGCAGTACTTC.